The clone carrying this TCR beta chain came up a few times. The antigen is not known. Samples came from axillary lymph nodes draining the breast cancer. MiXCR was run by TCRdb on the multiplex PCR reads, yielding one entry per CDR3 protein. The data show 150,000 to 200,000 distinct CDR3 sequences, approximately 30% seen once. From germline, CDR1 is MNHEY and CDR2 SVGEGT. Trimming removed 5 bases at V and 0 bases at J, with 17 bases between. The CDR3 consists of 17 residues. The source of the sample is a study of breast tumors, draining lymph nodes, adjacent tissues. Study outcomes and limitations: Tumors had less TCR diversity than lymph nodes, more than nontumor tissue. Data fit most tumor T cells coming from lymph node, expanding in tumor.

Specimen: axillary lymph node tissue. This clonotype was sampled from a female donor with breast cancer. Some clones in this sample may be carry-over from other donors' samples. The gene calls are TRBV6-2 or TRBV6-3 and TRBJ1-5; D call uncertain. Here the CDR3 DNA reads TGTGCCAGCAGTCCAGCCTGGAGGTATTATAGCAATCAGCCCCAGCATTTT. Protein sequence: CASSPAWRYYSNQPQHF.